The clone carrying this T cell receptor (beta chain) was seen a handful of times. Its antigen is still unknown. These data come from a study of blood T cells in healthy people across ages. Study-level information: Template switching picked up about one barcoded beta molecule for each two T cells. General study findings and limits: Among T cells, TCR beta diversity per million cells dropped roughly linearly as age rose.

The study recruited healthy Caucasian donors from Russia who were aged about 6 to 90. Every sample yielded at least 6 million isolated PBMCs. Looked up from germline, CDR1 is SGHTA and CDR2 is FQGNSA. V was cut by 5 bases and J by 6 bases, with 17 bases left in between. The CDR3 runs to 15 residues. The use of a sample-barcoded 5' primer and a J-beta primer mix characterized a second PCR of roughly 6 to 11 cycles. One entry per CDR3 protein results from TCRdb running MiXCR on the 5' RACE reads. The sample has about 830,000 distinct CDR3 sequences; 55% to 65% are singletons. V is TRBV7-2 and J is TRBJ2-1, with D perhaps TRBD1 or TRBD2 (5 bases each). This TCR derives from a man aged 25-40 years in good health. The sequenced material came from blood. The CDR3, as DNA: TGTGCCAGCAGCCCCGGGACCCCAGCCGGCAATGAGCAGTTCTTC. This sequence encodes CASSPGTPAGNEQFF.